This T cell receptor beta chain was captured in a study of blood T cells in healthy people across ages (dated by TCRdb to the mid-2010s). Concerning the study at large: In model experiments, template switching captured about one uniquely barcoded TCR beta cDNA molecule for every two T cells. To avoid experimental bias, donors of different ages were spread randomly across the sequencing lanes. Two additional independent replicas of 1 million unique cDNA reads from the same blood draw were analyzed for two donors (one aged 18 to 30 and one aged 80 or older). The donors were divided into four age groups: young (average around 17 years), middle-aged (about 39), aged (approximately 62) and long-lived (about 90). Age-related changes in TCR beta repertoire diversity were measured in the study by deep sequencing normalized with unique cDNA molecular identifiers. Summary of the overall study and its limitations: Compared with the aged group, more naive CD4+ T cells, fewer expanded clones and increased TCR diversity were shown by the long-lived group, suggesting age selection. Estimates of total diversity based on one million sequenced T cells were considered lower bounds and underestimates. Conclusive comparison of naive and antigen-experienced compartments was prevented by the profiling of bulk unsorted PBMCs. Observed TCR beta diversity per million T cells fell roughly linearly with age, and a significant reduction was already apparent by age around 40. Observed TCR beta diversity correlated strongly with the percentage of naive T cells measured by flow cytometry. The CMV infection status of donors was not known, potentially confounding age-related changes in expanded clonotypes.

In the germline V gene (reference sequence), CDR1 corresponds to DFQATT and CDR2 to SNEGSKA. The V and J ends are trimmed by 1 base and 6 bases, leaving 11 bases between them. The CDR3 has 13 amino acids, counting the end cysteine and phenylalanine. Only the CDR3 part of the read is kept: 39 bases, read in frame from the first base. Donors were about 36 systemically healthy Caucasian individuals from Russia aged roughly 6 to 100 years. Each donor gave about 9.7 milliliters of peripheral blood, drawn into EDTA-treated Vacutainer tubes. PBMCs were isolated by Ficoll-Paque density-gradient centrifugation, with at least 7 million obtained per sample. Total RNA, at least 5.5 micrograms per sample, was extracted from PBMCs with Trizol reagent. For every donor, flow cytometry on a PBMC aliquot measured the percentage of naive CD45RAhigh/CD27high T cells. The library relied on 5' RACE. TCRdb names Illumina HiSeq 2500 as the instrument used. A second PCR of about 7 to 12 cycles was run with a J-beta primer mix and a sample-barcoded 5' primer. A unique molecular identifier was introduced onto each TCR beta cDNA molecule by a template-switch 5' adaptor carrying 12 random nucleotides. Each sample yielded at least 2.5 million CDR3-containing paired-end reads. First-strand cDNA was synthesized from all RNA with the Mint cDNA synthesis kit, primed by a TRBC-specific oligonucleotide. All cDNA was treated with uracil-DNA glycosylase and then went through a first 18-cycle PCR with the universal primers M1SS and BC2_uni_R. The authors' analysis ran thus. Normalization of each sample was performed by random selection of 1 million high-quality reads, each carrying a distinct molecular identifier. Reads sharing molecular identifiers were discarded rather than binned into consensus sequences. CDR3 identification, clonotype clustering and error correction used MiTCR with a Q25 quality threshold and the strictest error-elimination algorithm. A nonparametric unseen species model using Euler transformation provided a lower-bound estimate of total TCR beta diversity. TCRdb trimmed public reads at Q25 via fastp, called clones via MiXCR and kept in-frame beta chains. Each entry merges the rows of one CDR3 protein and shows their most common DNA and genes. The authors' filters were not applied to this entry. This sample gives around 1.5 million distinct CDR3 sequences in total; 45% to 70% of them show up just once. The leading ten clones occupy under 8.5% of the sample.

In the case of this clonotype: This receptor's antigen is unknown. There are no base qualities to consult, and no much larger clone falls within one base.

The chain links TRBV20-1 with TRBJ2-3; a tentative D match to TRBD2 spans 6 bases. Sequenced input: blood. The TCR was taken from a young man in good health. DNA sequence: TGCAGTGCTAGAGCGGGAGTAATTGATACGCAGTATTTT. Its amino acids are CSARAGVIDTQYF.